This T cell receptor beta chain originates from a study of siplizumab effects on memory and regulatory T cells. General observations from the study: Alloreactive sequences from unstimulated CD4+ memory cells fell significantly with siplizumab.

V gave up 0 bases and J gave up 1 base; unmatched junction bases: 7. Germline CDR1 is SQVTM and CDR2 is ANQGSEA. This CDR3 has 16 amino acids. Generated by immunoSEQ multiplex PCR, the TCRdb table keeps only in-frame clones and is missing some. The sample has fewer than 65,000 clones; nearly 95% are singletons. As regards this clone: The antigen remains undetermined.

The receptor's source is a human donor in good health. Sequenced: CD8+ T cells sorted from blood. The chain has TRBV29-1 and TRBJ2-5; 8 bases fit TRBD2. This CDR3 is CSVEDQLAEIQETQYF. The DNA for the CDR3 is TGCAGCGTTGAAGATCAACTAGCGGAGATCCAAGAGACCCAGTACTTC. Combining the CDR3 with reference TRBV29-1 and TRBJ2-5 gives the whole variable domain SAVISQKPSRDICQRGTSLTIQCQVDSQVTMMFWYRQQPGQSLTLIATANQGSEATYESGFVIDKFPISRPNLTFSTLTVSNMSPEDSSIYLCSVEDQLAEIQETQYFGPGTRLLVL.